A selection of T cell receptor beta chains follows, all from one sample in a study of T-cell reconstitution after alpha-beta-depleted transplantation in children. TCRdb analysed the PCR reads with MiXCR anew, one entry per CDR3 protein. The sample yields approximately 520,000 distinct CDR3 sequences, roughly 11% seen once. The source was PBMCs, mostly from graft donor cells, collected 180 days after TCRalphabeta/CD19-depleted stem cell transplant. These TCRs come from a female patient aged 2 to 10 who had a stem cell transplant for aplastic anemia, so the T cells may come from the graft donor. Both conserved end residues are part of each CDR3. D genes are given only for firm matches. The listing skips clone size in some rows; elsewhere it reads once, few, many or a size class.

TRBV15	TRBJ2-7	.	TRBD1	CATSRGGETGTGSSEQYF	TGTGCCACCAGCAGAGGGGGGGAAACCGGGACAGGTTCTAGTGAGCAGTACTTC
TRBV7-3	TRBJ1-2	.	TRBD1	CASSFPTGGENYGYTF	TGTGCCAGCAGCTTCCCAACAGGGGGCGAGAACTATGGCTACACCTTC
TRBV4-3	TRBJ2-1	.	TRBD2	CASSQDTGRHFSNEQFF	TGCGCCAGCAGCCAAGATACCGGGAGGCACTTCAGTAATGAGCAGTTCTTC
TRBV7-9	TRBJ2-3	few	.	CASSAGITDTQYF	TGTGCCAGCTCGGCAGGGATCACAGATACGCAGTATTTT
TRBV5-1	TRBJ1-2	.	.	CASSFAAYPYGYTF	TGCGCCAGCAGCTTCGCAGCCTATCCCTATGGCTACACCTTC
TRBV28	TRBJ2-7	once	TRBD2	CASSDPRLAGVHEQYF	TGTGCCAGCAGTGATCCTAGACTAGCGGGAGTCCACGAGCAGTACTTC
TRBV12-3/TRBV12-4	TRBJ2-3	.	.	CASSLWAADTQYF	TGTGCCAGCAGTTTGTGGGCCGCAGATACGCAGTATTTT
TRBV18	TRBJ2-3	few	.	CASSPRQSMKGADTQYF	TGTGCCAGCTCACCACGACAGTCTATGAAGGGGGCAGATACGCAGTATTTT
TRBV7-6	TRBJ2-3	.	TRBD2	CASSLPPLGASGTTDTQYF	TGTGCCAGCAGCCTCCCCCCTCTGGGGGCTAGCGGGACCACAGATACGCAGTATTTT
TRBV6-2/TRBV6-3	TRBJ2-2	.	.	CASSWGGTLNTGELFF	TGTGCCAGCAGTTGGGGCGGGACCTTGAACACCGGGGAGCTGTTTTTT
TRBV7-2	TRBJ1-1	few	TRBD1	CASSLVGTASMNTEAFF	TGTGCCAGCAGCTTAGTGGGGACAGCCAGCATGAACACTGAAGCTTTCTTT
TRBV10-3	TRBJ1-1	few	.	CAISERGEGNTEAFF	TGTGCCATCAGTGAACGAGGGGAAGGGAACACTGAAGCTTTCTTT
TRBV7-3	TRBJ1-6	.	.	CASSLTANSPLHF	TGTGCCAGCAGCTTAACAGCTAATTCACCCCTCCACTTT
TRBV9	TRBJ1-5	few	.	CASSVELEDQPQHF	TGTGCCAGCAGCGTAGAGCTCGAGGATCAGCCCCAGCATTTT
TRBV19	TRBJ1-1	.	.	CASSIGRYTEAFF	TGTGCCAGTAGTATCGGACGGTACACTGAAGCTTTCTTT
TRBV12-3/TRBV12-4	TRBJ2-3	.	TRBD1	CASRTGTGVLDTQYF	TGTGCCAGCAGGACCGGGACAGGGGTGTTAGATACGCAGTATTTT
TRBV7-3	TRBJ2-5	few	TRBD2	CASSLTSGSRETQYF	TGTGCCAGCAGCTTGACTAGCGGGAGTCGAGAGACCCAGTACTTC
TRBV4-3	TRBJ2-1	few	TRBD1	CASSQGTGGFSYNEQFF	TGCGCCAGCAGCCAAGGGACAGGGGGCTTCTCCTACAATGAGCAGTTCTTC
TRBV28	TRBJ2-3	many	.	CASSPLRRGGDTQYF	TGTGCCAGCAGTCCCCTGCGGAGGGGGGGAGATACGCAGTATTTT
TRBV7-2	TRBJ2-2	many	.	CASSSEGGNTGELFF	TGTGCCAGCAGCTCCGAAGGGGGTAACACCGGGGAGCTGTTTTTT
TRBV27	TRBJ2-3	.	TRBD1	CASSLTYRGQADTQYF	TGTGCCAGCAGTTTAACCTACAGGGGGCAGGCAGATACGCAGTATTTT
TRBV6-5	TRBJ2-1	few	.	CASSWGTSEHEQFF	TGTGCCAGCAGTTGGGGGACAAGCGAACATGAGCAGTTCTTC
TRBV15	TRBJ2-2	many	.	CATSQGRTGELFF	TGTGCCACCAGTCAGGGTCGGACCGGGGAGCTGTTTTTT
TRBV7-2	TRBJ2-1	.	.	CASSEGRLQFF	TGTGCCAGCAGCGAGGGAAGGTTGCAGTTCTTC
TRBV28	TRBJ2-3	many	.	CASSLPGPSDTQYF	TGTGCCAGCAGTCTACCGGGACCATCAGATACGCAGTATTTT
TRBV12-3/TRBV12-4	TRBJ1-4	.	.	CASMNGGVNEKLFF	TGTGCCAGCATGAATGGCGGGGTTAATGAAAAACTGTTTTTT
TRBV20-1	TRBJ1-1	few	.	CSARDQRGLRAFF	TGCAGTGCTAGAGATCAACGGGGGTTGAGAGCTTTCTTT
TRBV15	TRBJ2-2	.	.	CATSRLPVSNTGELFF	TGTGCCACCAGCAGGCTCCCAGTCTCGAACACCGGGGAGCTGTTTTTT
TRBV12-3/TRBV12-4	TRBJ2-2	many	.	CASSLSGARHGELFF	TGTGCCAGCAGTTTATCGGGGGCCAGGCACGGGGAGCTGTTTTTT
TRBV12-3/TRBV12-4	TRBJ2-5	.	.	CASTSGQGGETQYF	TGTGCCAGCACCTCAGGACAGGGAGGGGAGACCCAGTACTTC
TRBV18	TRBJ2-7	.	TRBD1	CASSPPRDRPTYEQYF	TGTGCCAGCTCACCACCCCGGGACAGACCTACCTACGAGCAGTACTTC
TRBV20-1	TRBJ2-2	few	TRBD2	CSARDWGLAGGDSNTGELFF	TGCAGTGCTAGAGATTGGGGACTAGCGGGAGGAGATTCGAACACCGGGGAGCTGTTTTTT
TRBV6-1	TRBJ2-6	.	.	CASTRAYRGGSGANVLTF	TGTGCCAGCACCCGAGCCTACAGGGGGGGGTCTGGGGCCAACGTCCTGACTTTC
TRBV11-2	TRBJ2-5	few	TRBD2	CASSLNLAEPGETQYF	TGTGCCAGCAGCTTAAATCTAGCGGAGCCGGGAGAGACCCAGTACTTC
TRBV5-1	TRBJ2-3	few	TRBD2	CASSSPGLAASRTDTQYF	TGCGCCAGCAGCTCACCGGGACTAGCGGCCTCTCGGACAGATACGCAGTATTTT
TRBV28	TRBJ2-7	few	TRBD1	CASRPGTGAYEQYF	TGTGCCAGCAGACCCGGGACAGGGGCCTACGAGCAGTACTTC
TRBV15	TRBJ2-5	.	TRBD2	CATSSGLAGPPMETQYF	TGTGCCACCAGCAGCGGACTAGCGGGGCCTCCGATGGAGACCCAGTACTTC
TRBV12-3/TRBV12-4	TRBJ2-1	few	TRBD2	CASSPYRTSGRFDEQFF	TGTGCCAGCAGCCCCTACAGGACTAGCGGGAGGTTCGATGAGCAGTTCTTC
TRBV20-1	TRBJ1-1	.	TRBD1	CSARVTGTGMMAFF	TGCAGTGCTAGAGTGACCGGGACAGGGATGATGGCTTTCTTT
TRBV7-2	TRBJ2-1	few	.	CASSLAWVGSGFF	TGTGCCAGCAGCTTAGCGTGGGTGGGTTCGGGGTTCTTC
TRBV20-1	TRBJ1-6	many	TRBD1	CSANDRVDSPLHF	TGCAGTGCTAACGACAGGGTCGATTCACCCCTCCACTTT
TRBV18	TRBJ1-2	few	.	CASSPPVIWNGYTF	TGTGCCAGCTCACCACCGGTGATTTGGAATGGCTACACCTTC
TRBV29-1	TRBJ1-4	.	TRBD1	CSVLDRTNEKLFF	TGCAGCGTCCTGGACAGGACTAATGAAAAACTGTTTTTT
TRBV14	TRBJ2-7	few	.	CASSQAVQGTSYEQYF	TGTGCCAGCAGCCAAGCTGTACAGGGAACCTCCTACGAGCAGTACTTC
TRBV25-1	TRBJ1-1	many	.	CASSDPGANTEAFF	TGTGCCAGCAGTGACCCGGGAGCTAACACTGAAGCTTTCTTT
TRBV12-3/TRBV12-4	TRBJ2-3	few	.	CASSSPGPTQYF	TGTGCCAGCAGTTCGCCCGGTCCGACGCAGTATTTT
TRBV25-1	TRBJ2-1	few	TRBD2	CASSLAGGINEQFF	TGTGCCAGCAGCTTAGCGGGAGGGATCAATGAGCAGTTCTTC
TRBV5-5	TRBJ1-1	few	.	CASSLDHLGAFF	TGTGCCAGCAGCTTAGACCATCTCGGCGCTTTCTTT
TRBV29-1	TRBJ2-2	.	.	CSVVCRGGAGELFF	TGCAGCGTTGTCTGCCGGGGCGGCGCCGGGGAGCTGTTTTTT